One sample yielded the 11 T cell receptor beta chains listed below, sequenced in a study of early stage breast cancer tumors. Assay used: immunoSEQ multiplex PCR; TCRdb lists only in-frame clones, some missing. The table shows fewer than 30,000 clones, with 80% occurring only once. Sequencing was done on a sample of blood. The receptors were gathered from a person in their sixties with breast cancer.

The chain is built from TRBV19 and TRBJ2-2, with TRBD1 as a possible D gene (5 bases). CDR3 length: 16 residues. Trimming stripped 6 bases from V and 1 base from J, with 15 bases between. Germline-derived CDR1 and CDR2 are LNHDA and SQIVND (reference sequence). The CDR3 here is CASSDLERGNTGELFF. Here the CDR3 DNA reads TGTGCCAGTAGCGACTTGGAAAGGGGGAACACCGGGGAGCTGTTTTTT.

The rearrangement uses TRBV10-2 and TRBJ1-2, with 7 bases matching TRBD1. The CDR3 sequence is 15 residues long. Germline-derived CDR1 and CDR2 are WSHSY and SAAADI. After removal of 0 bases from V and 4 bases from J, the junction contained 5 bases not matched to a gene. The CDR3: CASSESNQGVYGYTF. CDR3 nucleotide sequence: TGCGCCAGCAGTGAGTCGAACCAGGGGGTCTATGGCTACACCTTC.

V usage is TRBV28 and J usage is TRBJ2-7; D is possibly TRBD2 (7 bases). The CDR3 extends over 15 amino acids. V was pared by 6 bases and J by 1 base, with 16 bases between. Germline V gene lookup returns CDR1 MDHEN and CDR2 SYDVKM. The DNA of the CDR3 is TGTGCCAGCAGCCCTGGGGGGGCGACATCCTACGAGCAGTACTTC. Its protein is CASSPGGATSYEQYF.

The chain couples TRBV4-1 to TRBJ1-1, with D possibly matching TRBD1 (6 bases). The CDR3 length is 15 residues. The V end lost 3 bases, the J end lost 1 base, and 12 bases lay between the germline ends. Germline V gives CDR1 MGHRA, CDR2 YSYEKL. CDR3 in DNA: TGCGCCAGCAGCCATTATCTAGGGGGGAACACTGAAGCTTTCTTT. Protein product: CASSHYLGGNTEAFF.

This clone was counted a single time. J is TRBJ2-1 and V is TRBV7-2; TRBD2 is a possible D gene (6 bases). From germline, CDR1 is SGHTA and CDR2 FQGNSA. Trimming left V 5 bases short and J 0 bases short, with 11 bases between. CDR3 length: 15 residues. CDR3 in DNA: TGTGCCAGCAGCGTTAGCGGAATCTCCTACAATGAGCAGTTCTTC. Protein sequence: CASSVSGISYNEQFF.

This chain uses TRBV13 with TRBJ2-5; 12 nucleotides align to TRBD2. V trimming: 2 bases; J trimming: 4 bases; junction bases outside the gene matches: 5. The germline CDR1 and CDR2 sequences are PRHDT and FYEKMQ (reference sequence). The CDR3 totals 16 residues. The CDR3 here is CASSLSSGRGGETQYF. The CDR3 DNA follows: TGTGCCAGCAGCTTATCTAGCGGGAGGGGCGGAGAGACCCAGTACTTC.

This chain joins TRBV11-3 and TRBJ2-7, with TRBD2 matching 14 bases. The CDR3 is 16 residues long. V was clipped by 4 bases and J by 5 bases; unmatched bases: 7. Germline loops: CDR1 SGHNT, CDR2 YENEEA. As DNA, the CDR3 is TGTGCCAGCAGCTCAGGACTAGCGGGAGGATTCCACGAGCAGTACTTC. Its protein product is CASSSGLAGGFHEQYF.

This clone was observed a handful of times. The chain has TRBV6-1 and TRBJ2-1, with 9 bases aligning to TRBD1. CDR3 size: 14 residues. The trim removed 3 bases at V and 9 bases at J, leaving 6 bases unmatched. Germline CDR1 and CDR2: MNHNS and SASEGT. The CDR3 loop is CASSEGQGRVEQFF. CDR3 bases: TGTGCCAGCAGTGAGGGACAGGGACGGGTTGAGCAGTTCTTC.

This clone was detected only once. V usage is TRBV18 and J usage is TRBJ1-1; no definite D call. The CDR3 covers 14 residues. Looked up from germline, CDR1 is KGHSH and CDR2 is LQKENI. V gave up 1 base and J gave up 1 base, with 7 bases separating them. CDR3 in amino acids: CASSPQTENTEAFF. The CDR3 DNA is TGTGCCAGCTCACCACAAACAGAGAACACTGAAGCTTTCTTT.

The chain employs TRBV30 and TRBJ1-4; D gene uncertain. The germline V gene encodes CDR1 GTSNPN and CDR2 SVGIG (reference sequence). CDR3 length equals 17 residues. V was clipped by 5 bases and J by 8 bases, with 27 bases between them. The CDR3 DNA reads as TGTGCCTGGGGCCTTGGAGTCTCTGATATACTCTCCGAAAAACTGTTTTTT. Protein: CAWGLGVSDILSEKLFF.

The chain is built from TRBV18 and TRBJ2-5; D unclear. The CDR3 loop spans 15 amino acids. V lost 0 bases and J lost 5, with 13 bases in between. CDR1 is KGHSH, CDR2 LQKENI, per germline. The CDR3 DNA follows: TGTGCCAGCTCACCACCGTACCCCGGTCGGGAGACCCAGTACTTC. Protein sequence: CASSPPYPGRETQYF.